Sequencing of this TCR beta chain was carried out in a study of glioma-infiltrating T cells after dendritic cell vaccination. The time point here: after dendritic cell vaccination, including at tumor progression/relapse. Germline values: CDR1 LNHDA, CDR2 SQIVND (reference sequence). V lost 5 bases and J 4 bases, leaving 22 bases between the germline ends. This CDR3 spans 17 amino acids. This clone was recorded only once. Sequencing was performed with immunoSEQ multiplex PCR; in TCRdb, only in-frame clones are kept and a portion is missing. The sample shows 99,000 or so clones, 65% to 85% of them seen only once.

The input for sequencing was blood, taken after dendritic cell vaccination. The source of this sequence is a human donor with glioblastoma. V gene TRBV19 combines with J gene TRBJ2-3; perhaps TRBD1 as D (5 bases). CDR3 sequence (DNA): TGTGCCAGTAGTCTCTCGGACACCTTAAGATTGGCAGATACGCAGTATTTT. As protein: CASSLSDTLRLADTQYF. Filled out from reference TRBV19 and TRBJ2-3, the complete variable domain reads DGGITQSPKYLFRKEGQNVTLSCEQNLNHDAMYWYRQDPGQGLRLIYYSQIVNDFQKGDIAEGYSVSREKKESFPLTVTSAQKNPTAFYLCASSLSDTLRLADTQYFGPGTRLTVL.